This T cell receptor beta chain emerged from a study of STAT5B mutations in CD4+ large granular lymphocyte leukemia. CDR1 DFQATT and CDR2 SNEGSKA come from the germline V gene (reference sequence). CDR3 length equals 11 residues. Between the trimmed V and J ends, which lost 3 bases and 6 bases, there was a span of 8 bases. Broader study findings: Compared with healthy controls (2/35), patient top clones favored TRBV06 (8/27). Main leukemic clonotypes were patient-specific, but 20% to 25% appeared at low frequency elsewhere. Patient CD4-sorted repertoires stayed more clonal than healthy ones after leukemic-clone removal.

A note on this clone: Its cognate antigen is unknown.

Under the authors' procedure: Productive clonotypes were detectable down to 2.59 x 10-5 frequency. Sequencing was performed with immunoSEQ multiplex PCR; in TCRdb, only in-frame clones are kept and a portion is missing. V, J and clone size reflect that table, while D and trimming were determined from the DNA. This repertoire shows 25,000 to 35,000 clones, approximately 91% found once; its top ten account for 0.41%. The sequenced sample consisted of CD4+ T cells from blood buffy coats. This rearrangement joins TRBV20-1 to TRBJ1-1; D is unclear. The sequence was collected from a human donor in good health. The CDR3 region is CSASLRAEAFF. The CDR3 bases are TGCAGTGCTAGCTTGAGGGCTGAAGCTTTCTTT.